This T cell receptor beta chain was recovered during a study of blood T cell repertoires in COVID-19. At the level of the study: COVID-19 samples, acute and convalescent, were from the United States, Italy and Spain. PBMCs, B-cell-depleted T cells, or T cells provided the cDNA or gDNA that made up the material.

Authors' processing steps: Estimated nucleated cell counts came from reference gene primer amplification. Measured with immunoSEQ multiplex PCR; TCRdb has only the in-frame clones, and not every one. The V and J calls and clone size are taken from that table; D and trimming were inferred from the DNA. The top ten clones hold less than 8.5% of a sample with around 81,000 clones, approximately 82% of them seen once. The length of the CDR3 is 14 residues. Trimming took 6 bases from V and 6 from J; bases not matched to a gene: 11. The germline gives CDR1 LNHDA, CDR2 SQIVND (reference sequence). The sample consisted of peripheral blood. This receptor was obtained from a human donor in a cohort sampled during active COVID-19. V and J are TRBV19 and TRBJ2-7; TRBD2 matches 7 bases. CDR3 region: CASRSGDYLGEQYF. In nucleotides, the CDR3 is TGTGCCAGTAGATCCGGGGACTATCTGGGCGAGCAGTACTTC.